What follows are 22 T cell receptor beta chains derived from one specimen sequenced in a study of Ad26.COV2.S vaccination and SARS-CoV-2 variants. Assay used: immunoSEQ multiplex PCR; TCRdb lists only in-frame clones, some missing. The data hold about 440,000 clones, with around 90% observed a single time. Sample treatment: 19 received Ad26.COV2.S at low or high dose, single or two shots; roughly 5 received placebo; per-sample allocation not given. Vaccine and placebo recipients were sampled on day 63 after the first injection. Sequencing was performed on peripheral blood, taken in a trial of Ad26.COV2.S vaccine versus placebo. Receptors were obtained from a person aged 18-60 years who received the Ad26.COV2.S COVID-19 vaccine or a placebo.

This rearrangement joins TRBV7-9 to TRBJ2-7, with a weak D call TRBD1 (6 bases). This CDR3 spans 13 amino acids. Germline V lookup: CDR1 SEHNR, CDR2 FQNEAQ (reference sequence). V was shortened by 5 bases and J by 3 bases, with 11 bases between the two germline ends. The CDR3 DNA reads TGTGCCAGCAGCGCCCGGGACAACTACGAGCAGTACTTC. It yields the protein CASSARDNYEQYF.

The chain links TRBV5-8 to TRBJ2-4; D gene uncertain. V shed 1 base and J shed 3 bases, with 8 bases lying between them. From germline, CDR1 is SGHTS and CDR2 YDEGEE. The CDR3 has 14 amino acids. The CDR3 coding sequence is TGTGCCAGCAGCTTGAGGGTGGGCAAAAACATTCAGTACTTC. As protein: CASSLRVGKNIQYF.

The chain combines TRBV19 with TRBJ2-7; weak D call: TRBD2 (6 bases). Trimming removed 5 bases from V and 5 bases from J, with 16 bases in between. Looked up from germline, CDR1 is LNHDA and CDR2 is SQIVND (reference sequence). The CDR3 is 14 amino acids. As DNA, the CDR3 is TGTGCCAGTAGTGCCCGGTGGGGGGATCACGAGCAGTACTTC. This translates into CASSARWGDHEQYF. The variable domain in full, completed from reference TRBV19 and TRBJ2-7, reads DGGITQSPKYLFRKEGQNVTLSCEQNLNHDAMYWYRQDPGQGLRLIYYSQIVNDFQKGDIAEGYSVSREKKESFPLTVTSAQKNPTAFYLCASSARWGDHEQYFGPGTRLTVT.

The chain joins TRBV2 to TRBJ2-1; 8 nucleotides line up with TRBD2. J gave up 0 bases and V 5 bases, and 9 bases lay outside the gene matches. Germline V gene sequence: CDR1 SNHLY, CDR2 FYNNEI. The CDR3 loop spans 17 amino acids. CDR3 sequence (DNA): TGTGCCAGCAGTCTGTTACTAGCGGAGGGCTCCTACAATGAGCAGTTCTTC. It yields the protein CASSLLLAEGSYNEQFF.

This clone was found a few times. The same CDR3 arises from other DNA sequences in this sample as well. The chain joins TRBV6-5 to TRBJ2-7; 10 bases align to TRBD1. After removal of 8 bases from V and 2 bases from J, the junction contained 3 bases not matched to a gene. The V gene's germline CDR1 is MNHEY and CDR2 SVGAGI. The CDR3 totals 13 residues. CDR3 in DNA: TGTGCCAGCCGGGACAGGGGTCCCTACGAGCAGTACTTC. This sequence encodes CASRDRGPYEQYF.

The chain employs TRBV7-2 and TRBJ2-5; D uncertain. Trimming took 1 base from V and 1 from J, leaving 10 bases between them. Germline CDR1 reads SGHTA; CDR2 reads FQGNSA. This CDR3 region has 15 residues. CDR3 sequence reads: CASSLGSRPQETQYF. The CDR3 DNA sequence: TGTGCCAGCAGCTTAGGGTCAAGACCCCAAGAGACCCAGTACTTC.

The chain joins TRBV28 to TRBJ1-2; 7 bases fit TRBD1. This CDR3 is 15 amino acids long. Per the germline V gene, CDR1 is MDHEN and CDR2 is SYDVKM. Unmatched junction bases numbered 10, after V lost 5 bases and J lost 4 bases. The CDR3 region is CASSLSTGTAYGYTF. The CDR3 DNA follows: TGTGCCAGCAGTCTTTCGACCGGGACAGCCTATGGCTACACCTTC.

The chain recombines TRBV27 with TRBJ1-5; unclear D gene. The CDR3 spans 15 residues. Germline CDR1 MNHEY, CDR2 SMNVEV (reference sequence). Trimming shortened V by 5 bases and J by 6 bases, and 17 bases separated the two germline ends. The CDR3 region has the DNA TGTGCCAGCAGTCCGGGCCGACTTTTCACTCAGCCCCAGCATTTT. Its protein product is CASSPGRLFTQPQHF.

The V and J genes are TRBV5-4 and TRBJ2-5, with a tentative D call TRBD1 (5 bases). Looked up from germline, CDR1 is SGHNT and CDR2 is YYREEE (reference sequence). This CDR3 is 14 amino acids long. V was clipped by 2 bases and J by 3 bases, with 11 bases between them. The CDR3 reads CASSLVGREETQYF. The CDR3 region has the DNA TGTGCCAGCAGCTTAGTAGGCAGGGAAGAGACCCAGTACTTC.

The chain has TRBV16 and TRBJ2-7; 8 nucleotides match TRBD1. V lost 2 bases to trimming and J lost 3 bases; unmatched junction nucleotides: 6. CDR3 size: 15 residues. CDR1 and CDR2 (germline): KGHSY, FQNENV. The CDR3 nucleotides are TGTGCCAGCAGCCAAACCCCGACAGGGGACTACGAGCAGTACTTC. It translates to CASSQTPTGDYEQYF.

With respect to this clone: The sample holds other DNA sequences that translate to the same CDR3. This chain uses TRBV3-1 (or the pseudogene TRBV3-2) with TRBJ2-7; D gene unclear. The CDR3 covers 11 residues. CDR1 LGHDT and CDR2 YNNKEL come from the germline V gene (reference sequence). V lost 2 bases, J lost 4 bases, and 3 bases lay in between. This CDR3 is CASSQSYEQYF. Here the CDR3 DNA reads TGTGCCAGCAGCCAATCTTACGAGCAGTACTTC.

CDR3 sequence (DNA): TGTGCCATCAGTCAAGGGGGGCTGGGGTCCTACGAGCAGTACTTC. Its protein product is CAISQGGLGSYEQYF. V gene TRBV10-3 combines with J gene TRBJ2-7; either TRBD1 or TRBD2 may supply D (6 bases each). Trimming removed 5 bases from V and 1 base from J, with 15 bases in between. The CDR3 totals 15 residues. Looked up from germline, CDR1 is ENHRY and CDR2 is SYGVKD.

The chain uses TRBV7-9 and TRBJ2-5; D uncertain. Germline V gene sequence: CDR1 SEHNR, CDR2 FQNEAQ (reference sequence). The CDR3 consists of 15 residues. Trimming cost V 5 bases and J 5 bases, with 18 bases left between them. The chain's CDR3 is CASSPTDQPRETQYF. The CDR3 coding sequence is TGTGCCAGCAGCCCAACGGACCAGCCGAGGGAGACCCAGTACTTC.

The chain combines TRBV18 with TRBJ2-7; D may be TRBD2 (5 bases). Per the germline V gene, CDR1 is KGHSH and CDR2 is LQKENI. V was shortened by 3 bases and J by 1 base, with 13 bases between the two germline ends. The CDR3 loop spans 15 amino acids. CDR3 sequence reads: CASSPVGVRSYEQYF. CDR3 coding DNA: TGTGCCAGCTCACCGGTCGGGGTACGGTCCTACGAGCAGTACTTC.

The chain recombines TRBV6-1 with TRBJ1-5; 11 bases are a match to TRBD1. The CDR3 contains 17 residues. Per the germline V gene, CDR1 is MNHNS and CDR2 is SASEGT. J lost 0 bases, V lost 3 bases, and 4 bases had no gene match. CDR3 DNA sequence: TGTGCCAGCAGTGAGGGGACAGGGGGGTCTAGCAATCAGCCCCAGCATTTT. Translated, it gives CASSEGTGGSSNQPQHF.

This chain links TRBV18 with TRBJ2-1; 10 positions agree with TRBD1. The germline CDR1 and CDR2 sequences are KGHSH and LQKENI. V was pared by 10 bases and J by 9 bases, with 12 bases of the junction left unmatched. The CDR3 contains 14 residues. The CDR3 protein is CATNPGQGRFEQFF. The CDR3 DNA sequence: TGTGCCACGAATCCGGGACAGGGGAGATTTGAGCAGTTCTTC.

The chain uses TRBV28 and TRBJ2-7; maybe TRBD1 (6 bases). The V gene's germline CDR1 is MDHEN and CDR2 SYDVKM. The length of the CDR3 is 12 residues. With 6 bases removed from V and 5 bases from J, the gap between germline ends came to 11 bases. The CDR3 nucleotides are TGTGCCAGCAGCCAACAGGGCCACGAGCAGTACTTC. Its translation is CASSQQGHEQYF.

Remarks on this clone: One end of the junction fails to match germline, which may point to a read error. The chain links TRBV13 to TRBJ2-1, with D possibly being TRBD1 (6 bases). Germline CDR1 is PRHDT and CDR2 is FYEKMQ (reference sequence). This CDR3 has 12 amino acids. CDR3 residues: CASRLGGSEQFF. CDR3 sequence (DNA): TGTGCCAGCAGATTAGGGGGAAGTGAGCAGTTCTTC.

The chain couples TRBV13 to TRBJ2-3, with a tentative D call TRBD1 (6 bases). The length of the CDR3 is 15 residues. V lost 5 bases, J lost 2 bases, and 14 bases lay in between. Looked up from germline, CDR1 is PRHDT and CDR2 is FYEKMQ (reference sequence). In DNA form, the CDR3 reads TGTGCCAGCAGCCCACAGGGCGCAACCACAGATACGCAGTATTTT. It encodes CASSPQGATTDTQYF.

The genes are TRBV9 and TRBJ2-2, with 9 bases lining up with TRBD1. CDR1 is SGDLS and CDR2 is YYNGEE in the germline V gene. The CDR3 has 16 amino acids. Germline trimming cut 2 bases from V and 4 bases from J; bases unmatched to any gene: 6. CDR3 sequence: CASSVRGQGGTGELFF. The CDR3 DNA follows: TGTGCCAGCAGCGTGCGGGGACAGGGAGGCACCGGGGAGCTGTTTTTT. The complete variable domain, with remaining parts taken from reference TRBV9 and TRBJ2-2, reads DSGVTQTPKHLITATGQRVTLRCSPRSGDLSVYWYQQSLDQGLQFLIQYYNGEERAKGNILERFSAQQFPDLHSELNLSSLELGDSALYFCASSVRGQGGTGELFFGEGSRLTVL.

J is TRBJ1-1 and V is TRBV24-1; D call uncertain. The length of the CDR3 is 12 residues. Germline loops: CDR1 KGHDR, CDR2 SFDVKD. The V end lost 4 bases, the J end lost 1 base, and 3 bases lay between the germline ends. The CDR3 protein is CATSDPNTEAFF. For the CDR3, the DNA is TGTGCCACCAGTGACCCGAACACTGAAGCTTTCTTT.

This chain uses TRBV6-2 or TRBV6-3 with TRBJ1-5; TRBD1 aligns across 9 bases. J gave up 3 bases and V 6 bases, and 6 bases lay outside the gene matches. Per germline, CDR1 MNHEY and CDR2 SVGEGT. This CDR3 has 15 amino acids. Written as DNA, the CDR3 is TGTGCCAGCAGCCCTGGGACAGGGTACAATCAGCCCCAGCATTTT. This gives the protein CASSPGTGYNQPQHF.